A selection of T cell receptor beta chains follows, all from one sample in a study of shared T cell receptors in the human thymus. Repertoires were generated with immunoSEQ multiplex PCR, while TCRdb's copy carries only in-frame clones and drops some. The table records roughly 560,000 clones, around 82% of them present only once. The same sample was also used in a study of human thymus T cells.

What was sequenced was thymocytes. The source is a boy less than two years old with a congenital heart defect. Both conserved end residues are part of each CDR3. A D gene is named only where the DNA matches it firmly. Rows may omit the clone size; those that give it use once, few, many or a size class.

TRBJ2-7	.	TRBV5-8	.	TGTGCCAGCAGCTTTGCGACACCGGGCGGGTACGAGCAGTACTTC	CASSFATPGGYEQYF
TRBJ2-7	few	TRBV4-3	.	TGCGCCAGCAGCCAAGAAACGGGGGAGCCCTACGAGCAGTACTTC	CASSQETGEPYEQYF
TRBJ2-1	.	TRBV7-2	TRBD2	TGTGCCAGCAGCTTAGCTCGCGGGAGGTCCAATGAGCAGTTCTTC	CASSLARGRSNEQFF
TRBJ2-1	few	TRBV15	TRBD2	TGTGCCACCAGCACAGCTAGCGGGAGGGAAAGCTCCTACAATGAGCAGTTCTTC	CATSTASGRESSYNEQFF
TRBJ2-2	.	TRBV12-5	TRBD1	TGTGCTAGTGGCAAAGACAGGGACCCCCCCGGGGAGCTGTTTTTT	CASGKDRDPPGELFF
TRBJ2-1	.	TRBV12-5	TRBD2	TGTGCTAGTGGTTTGGTAGGGTCCGGGACTAACTCCTACAATGAGCAGTTCTTC	CASGLVGSGTNSYNEQFF
TRBJ2-1	.	TRBV30	.	TGTGCCTGGAGTGCTAGGGGATATTCCTACAATGAGCAGTTCTTC	CAWSARGYSYNEQFF
TRBJ2-3	.	TRBV19	TRBD2	TGTGCCAGTAGTAAGAGGACACTAGCGGGAGCCCCCGCAGATACGCAGTATTTT	CASSKRTLAGAPADTQYF
TRBJ2-7	.	TRBV27	.	TGTGCCAGCAGTCCCCCCCCGGGTTACTCCTACGAGCAGTACTTC	CASSPPPGYSYEQYF
TRBJ1-1	.	TRBV19	.	TGTGCCAGTAGTATAGCGGTGAACACTGAAGCTTTCTTT	CASSIAVNTEAFF
TRBJ2-7	.	TRBV5-1	TRBD1	TGCGCCAGCAGCTTGGAGACAGGGGAACGGAGCGAGCAGTACTTC	CASSLETGERSEQYF
TRBJ2-1	few	TRBV6-4	.	TGTGCCAGCAGGCCAAGGACTGGACACAATGAGCAGTTCTTC	CASRPRTGHNEQFF
TRBJ2-7	.	TRBV13	TRBD1	TGTGCCAGCAGCCCCGGGACAGGGGAAGACTACGAGCAGTACTTC	CASSPGTGEDYEQYF
TRBJ2-3	.	TRBV7-6	.	TGTGCCAGCAGCTTAGGTCCAGATCCCACAGATACGCAGTATTTT	CASSLGPDPTDTQYF
TRBJ2-7	.	TRBV7-3	.	TGTACAGGGTACCGTGCCTACGAGCAGTACTTC	CTGYRAYEQYF
TRBJ1-1	.	TRBV5-1	TRBD1	TGCGCCAGCAGCTGGGACAGTGTGGGAGCTTTCTTT	CASSWDSVGAFF
TRBJ1-3	.	TRBV6-5	.	TGTGCCAGCAAGCCAACCGGGTTCTCTGGAAACACCATATATTTT	CASKPTGFSGNTIYF
TRBJ1-1	.	TRBV5-1	.	TGCGCCAGCAGCCAGGGTGAAAACACTGAAGCTTTCTTT	CASSQGENTEAFF
TRBJ2-5	.	TRBV10-1	.	TGCGCCAGCAGTGAGTTAAGGCAGGGCCAAGAGACCCAGTACTTC	CASSELRQGQETQYF
TRBJ2-1	once	TRBV5-6	TRBD1	TGTGCCAGCAGCTTTCCGGGACAGGGGTACAATGAGCAGTTCTTC	CASSFPGQGYNEQFF
TRBJ2-5	.	TRBV9	.	TGTGCCAGCAGCGTAGAAGGAGACGAGGGTGGCCAAGAGACCCAGTACTTC	CASSVEGDEGGQETQYF
TRBJ2-3	once	TRBV2	.	TGTGCCAGCTATCTAGATACGCAGTATTTT	CASYLDTQYF
TRBJ2-2	.	TRBV29-1	.	TGCAGCGCAGGGCCTACGAACACCGGGGAGCTGTTTTTT	CSAGPTNTGELFF
TRBJ2-7	once	TRBV9	TRBD1	TGTGCCAGCAGCGTGGACAGGGGAGGAGGGATGTTAGGTCCCGACGAGCAGTACTTC	CASSVDRGGGMLGPDEQYF
TRBJ1-3	.	TRBV27	TRBD1	TGTGCCAGCAGTCCAAAACCTGACAGGGAACCTGGAAACACCATATATTTT	CASSPKPDREPGNTIYF
TRBJ2-5	few	TRBV19	TRBD2	TGTGCCAGTAGTATTCCCCCCCGGGGTGCGCGGGAGGGAGAGGAGACCCAGTACTTC	CASSIPPRGAREGEETQYF
TRBJ2-7	.	TRBV30	.	TGTGCCTGGAGTCCGCGGGACCTCGAGCAGTACTTC	CAWSPRDLEQYF
TRBJ1-3	.	TRBV7-2	.	TGTGCCAGCACCCAAGGGGTTACGGGAAACACCATATATTTT	CASTQGVTGNTIYF
TRBJ2-7	.	TRBV7-7	TRBD1	TGTGCTAGCAGCTTAGGATTCGGACAGGGGCATCGGTACGAGCAGTACTTC	CASSLGFGQGHRYEQYF
TRBJ1-5	.	TRBV7-9	TRBD1	TGTGCCAGCAGCAACGACAGGGGACAGCCCCAGCATTTT	CASSNDRGQPQHF
TRBJ2-7	.	TRBV10-1	TRBD1	TGCGCCAGCAGAGCCTGGGACAGGGGGGCCTACGAGCAGTACTTC	CASRAWDRGAYEQYF
TRBJ2-1	.	TRBV6-4	TRBD2	TGTGCCAGCAGTGGGTTAGCGGGAGACGGGAATGAGCAGTTCTTC	CASSGLAGDGNEQFF
TRBJ1-5	.	TRBV27	TRBD1	TGTGCCAGCAGGCAGGACAGGGGACACAATCAGCCCCAGCATTTT	CASRQDRGHNQPQHF
TRBJ2-3	.	TRBV7-2	.	TGTGCCAGCAGCTTAGCCTGGACCCAGCGGCTCTTAGATACGCAGTATTTT	CASSLAWTQRLLDTQYF
TRBJ2-7	.	TRBV5-1	TRBD2	TGCGCCAGCAGCGGGACTAGCGGGAGTGGGTACGAGCAGTACTTC	CASSGTSGSGYEQYF
TRBJ1-2	once	TRBV6-5	.	TGTGCCAGCAGTCGAGACGGAGATGGCTACACCTTC	CASSRDGDGYTF
TRBJ1-1	few	TRBV9	TRBD1	TGTGCCACCTCGACAGGGCGGAACACTGAAGCTTTCTTT	CATSTGRNTEAFF
TRBJ2-7	.	TRBV5-4	TRBD2	TGTGCCAGCAGCTCCCCTAGATGGCGGGAGCTGCCCTACGAGCAGTACTTC	CASSSPRWRELPYEQYF
TRBJ2-7	.	TRBV18	TRBD2	TGTGCCAGCTCACCTGCAGGACTAGCGCGCTACGAGCAGTACTTC	CASSPAGLARYEQYF
TRBJ2-2	.	TRBV30	.	TGTGCCTGGACCAGTATCACCGGGGAGCTGTTTTTT	CAWTSITGELFF
TRBJ2-4	.	TRBV28	TRBD1	TGTGCCAGCAGTTGCTCCGGGACAGCTTGGTACATTCAGTACTTC	CASSCSGTAWYIQYF
TRBJ2-3	.	TRBV2	TRBD2	TGTGCCAGCAGCACCAGACTAGCGGGAGAGGCAGATACGCAGTATTTT	CASSTRLAGEADTQYF
TRBJ2-7	once	TRBV6-6	TRBD2	TGTGCCAGCAGTTACTTGGGACTAGCGGGAGTCGACGAGCAGTACTTC	CASSYLGLAGVDEQYF
TRBJ2-5	.	TRBV5-6	.	TGTGCCAGCAGCATACGGGAGCTCCAAGAGACCCAGTACTTC	CASSIRELQETQYF
TRBJ2-7	.	TRBV29-1	.	TGCAGCGCCCTAAGTCCCGATGAGCGGCGCCTCTCCTACGAGCAGTACTTC	CSALSPDERRLSYEQYF
TRBJ1-2	few	TRBV5-4	TRBD1	TGTGCCAGCAGCTTCCCCTCAAGGACAGGAGTATATGGCTACACCTTC	CASSFPSRTGVYGYTF
TRBJ1-1	.	TRBV4-2	TRBD1	TGTGCCAGCAGTCTAGTCGGACAGGGAGGGACTGAAGCTTTCTTT	CASSLVGQGGTEAFF
TRBJ2-5	.	TRBV2	.	TGTGCCAGCAAGGAGCGGTTACTCCAAGAGACCCAGTACTTC	CASKERLLQETQYF
TRBJ2-1	once	TRBV20-1	.	TGCAGTGCTGGGCTGCTTCTCGAGCAGTTCTTC	CSAGLLLEQFF
TRBJ2-2	.	TRBV5-4	TRBD2	TGTGCCAGCAGCTTGGTTCTAGCGGGAGGGACGGGGGCCGGGGAGCTGTTTTTT	CASSLVLAGGTGAGELFF
TRBJ2-7	.	TRBV29-1	TRBD2	TGCAGCGTTGAGTTCGGGACTAGCGCTGACGAGCAGTACTTC	CSVEFGTSADEQYF